This is a list of T cell receptor beta chains from one sample in a study of CD8 T cells in ankylosing spondylitis. One entry per CDR3 protein results from TCRdb running MiXCR on the 5' RACE reads. The sample contains 300,000 to 350,000 distinct CDR3 sequences, about 9.9% of which appear only once. The sequenced sample consisted of blood, either unsorted or a sorted T cell fraction (not recorded which). The receptors come from a female donor with ankylosing spondylitis or in good health (not recorded which). Each CDR3 is given with its conserved first and last residue. Fields, in order: V gene, CDR3 protein.

v_gene: TRBV4-2
CDR3aa: CASSQDRLAAGVQWAQYF

v_gene: TRBV20-1
CDR3aa: CSARRLAGGPDEQFF

v_gene: TRBV7-6
CDR3aa: CASSLVSSTHEQYF

v_gene: TRBV15
CDR3aa: CATSRDLGAGYNEQFF

v_gene: TRBV28
CDR3aa: CASRDRAYEQYF

v_gene: TRBV5-1
CDR3aa: CASSLERPYEQYF

v_gene: TRBV7-9
CDR3aa: CASSLGTEQETQYF

v_gene: TRBV28
CDR3aa: CASSPRTGHYEQYF

v_gene: TRBV3-1
CDR3aa: CASSLLMGLNSREQYF

v_gene: TRBV7-3
CDR3aa: CASSLTGTSGTYEQYF

v_gene: TRBV28
CDR3aa: CASSDYSYNEQFF

v_gene: TRBV5-1
CDR3aa: CASVSGTAQETQYF

v_gene: TRBV20-1
CDR3aa: CSATTGALASAEQYF

v_gene: TRBV20-1
CDR3aa: CSTGGTGNTIYF

v_gene: TRBV29-1
CDR3aa: CSVEGKGTGAYNEQFF

v_gene: TRBV20-1
CDR3aa: CSARPGTSIYEQYF

v_gene: TRBV30
CDR3aa: CAWSVIAGSKETQYF

v_gene: TRBV7-2
CDR3aa: CASSLSGQSYEQYF

v_gene: TRBV6-5
CDR3aa: CASSYSYKTGYGYTF

v_gene: TRBV7-8
CDR3aa: CASSGPGVREKLFF

v_gene: TRBV20-1
CDR3aa: CSASRGEEVAFF

v_gene: TRBV2
CDR3aa: CASKGLAVYNEQFF

v_gene: TRBV20-1
CDR3aa: CSAPPFRGQKRSYEQYF

v_gene: TRBV15
CDR3aa: CATSRAQGNTGELFF

v_gene: TRBV12-3/TRBV12-4
CDR3aa: CASSLVGAHLHPQHF

v_gene: TRBV15
CDR3aa: CATSRFVGQGTGELFF

v_gene: TRBV11-2
CDR3aa: CASTRGLAEIYNEQFF